The clone carrying this T cell receptor (beta chain) was detected only a few times. The germline gives CDR1 SGHRS, CDR2 YFSETQ. The CDR3 extends over 14 amino acids. V was clipped by 4 bases and J by 4 bases; unmatched bases: 5. After constant-region reverse-primer amplification, full-length variable regions underwent semi-nested PCR with Nested Universal Primer A. TCRdb re-called the 5' RACE reads through MiXCR, storing one row per CDR3 protein. The table includes about 64,000 distinct CDR3 sequences, 20% to 25% detected once. Sequenced material: memory CD4+ T cells sorted from a lymph node. The sample's subset: memory CD4+ T cells, CD4+CD45RO+CD25-. This clonotype originated in a female donor with breast cancer. The chain couples TRBV5-1 to TRBJ1-1; the match to TRBD1 covers 9 bases. The CDR3: CASSGQGWGTEAFF. The CDR3 DNA reads TGCGCCAGCAGCGGACAGGGGTGGGGCACTGAAGCTTTCTTT.